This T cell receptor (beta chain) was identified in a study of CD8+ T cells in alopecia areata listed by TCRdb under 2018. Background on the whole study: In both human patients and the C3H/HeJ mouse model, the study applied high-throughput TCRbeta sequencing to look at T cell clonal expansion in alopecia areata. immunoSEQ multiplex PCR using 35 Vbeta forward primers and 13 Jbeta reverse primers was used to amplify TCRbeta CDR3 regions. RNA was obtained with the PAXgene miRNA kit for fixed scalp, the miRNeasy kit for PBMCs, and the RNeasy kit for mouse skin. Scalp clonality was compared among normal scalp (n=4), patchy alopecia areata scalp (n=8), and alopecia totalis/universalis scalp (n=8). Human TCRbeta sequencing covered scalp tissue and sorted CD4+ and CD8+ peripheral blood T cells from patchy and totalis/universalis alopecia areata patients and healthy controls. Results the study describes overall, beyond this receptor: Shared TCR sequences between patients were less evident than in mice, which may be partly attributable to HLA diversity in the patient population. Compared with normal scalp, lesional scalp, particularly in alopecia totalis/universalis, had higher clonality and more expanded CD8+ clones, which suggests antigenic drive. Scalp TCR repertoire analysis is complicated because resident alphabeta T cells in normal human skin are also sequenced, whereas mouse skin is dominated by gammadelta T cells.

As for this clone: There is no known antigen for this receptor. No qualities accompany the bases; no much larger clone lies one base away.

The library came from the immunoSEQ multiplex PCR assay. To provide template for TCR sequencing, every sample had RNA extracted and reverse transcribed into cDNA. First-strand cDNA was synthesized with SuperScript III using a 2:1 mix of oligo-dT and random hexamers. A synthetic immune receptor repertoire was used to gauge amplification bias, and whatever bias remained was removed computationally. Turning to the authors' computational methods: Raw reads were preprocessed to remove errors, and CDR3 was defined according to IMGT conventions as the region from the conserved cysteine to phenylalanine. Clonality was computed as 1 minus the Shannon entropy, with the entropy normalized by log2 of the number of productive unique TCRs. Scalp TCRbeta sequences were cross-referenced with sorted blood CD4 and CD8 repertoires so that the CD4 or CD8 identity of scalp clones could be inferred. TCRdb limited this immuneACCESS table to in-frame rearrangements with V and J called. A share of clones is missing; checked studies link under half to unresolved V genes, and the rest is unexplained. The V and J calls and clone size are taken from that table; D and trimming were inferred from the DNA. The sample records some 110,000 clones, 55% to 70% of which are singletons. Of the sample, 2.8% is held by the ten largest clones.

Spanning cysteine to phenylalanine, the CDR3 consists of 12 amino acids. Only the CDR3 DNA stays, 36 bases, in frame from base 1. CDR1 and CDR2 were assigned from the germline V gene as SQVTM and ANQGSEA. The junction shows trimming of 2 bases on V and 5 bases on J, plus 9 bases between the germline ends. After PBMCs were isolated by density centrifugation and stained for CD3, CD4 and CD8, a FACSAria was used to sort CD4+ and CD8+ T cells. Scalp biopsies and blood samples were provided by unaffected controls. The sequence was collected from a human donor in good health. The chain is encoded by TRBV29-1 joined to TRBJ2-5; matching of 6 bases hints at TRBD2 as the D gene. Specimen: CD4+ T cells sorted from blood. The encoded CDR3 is CSVEWGVETQYF. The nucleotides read TGCAGCGTTGAATGGGGGGTTGAGACCCAGTACTTC.